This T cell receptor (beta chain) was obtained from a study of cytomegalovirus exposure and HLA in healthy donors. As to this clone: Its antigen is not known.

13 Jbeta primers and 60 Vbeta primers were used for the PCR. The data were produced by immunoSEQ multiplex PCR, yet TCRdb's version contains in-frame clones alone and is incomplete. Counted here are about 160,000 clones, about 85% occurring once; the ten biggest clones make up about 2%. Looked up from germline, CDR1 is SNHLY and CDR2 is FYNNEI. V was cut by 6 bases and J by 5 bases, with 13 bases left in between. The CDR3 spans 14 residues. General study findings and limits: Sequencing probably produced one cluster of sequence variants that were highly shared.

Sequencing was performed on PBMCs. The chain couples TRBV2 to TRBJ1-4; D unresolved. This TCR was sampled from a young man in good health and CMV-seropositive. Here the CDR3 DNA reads TGTGCCAGCAGATCCCTCGGAGAGAATGAAAAACTGTTTTTT. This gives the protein CASRSLGENEKLFF.